Below, one TCR beta chain is given with its context. The target antigen is unknown. These data are taken from a study of early T cells in non-severe SARS-CoV-2 infection. About the research overall: Whole-blood bulk RNA, unsorted, was sequenced, and chains were unpaired.

Whole-study findings and limits: VDJdb-based matching was biased toward anti-spike CD8 responses and missed private and CD4 specificities.

Individually, cDNA molecules had unique molecular identifiers attached to them. In TCRdb, the 5' RACE reads were re-called with MiXCR into one record per CDR3 protein. Among 65,000 to 75,000 distinct CDR3 sequences listed, roughly 10% were seen once. The germline V gene has CDR1 LGHNA and CDR2 YNFKEQ. The CDR3 is 14 residues long. Trimming cost V 5 bases and J 2 bases; bases outside gene matches: 4. This clonotype was obtained from an adult who was a healthcare worker with PCR-confirmed SARS-CoV-2 infection or an uninfected control (not recorded which). Sequences were obtained from whole blood. The genes are TRBV4-2 and TRBJ2-3; 7 bases match TRBD2. CDR3 coding DNA: TGTGCCAGCAGCGGGCTAGCGGTCACAGATACGCAGTATTTT. As protein: CASSGLAVTDTQYF.